These 9 T cell receptor beta chains originate from one sample sequenced in a study of CD4 T cells in relation to SARS-CoV-2 and coronaviruses. Antigens of these TCRs are unknown. The unexposed donors gave CD4+ T cells in about 2011-2019, prior to COVID-19. After approximately 10 days of culture, CD4+ T cells were isolated. TCRdb keeps only in-frame clones here, not all; method: immunoSEQ multiplex PCR. Here the sample spans about 24,000 clones, under 80% being singletons. Sequencing was performed on CD4+ T cells from PBMCs, cultured in vitro. The receptors originated from a human donor in good health.

V is TRBV5-6 and J is TRBJ2-2; D might be TRBD2 (6 bases). This CDR3 is built from 15 residues. Trimming removed 4 bases at V and 2 bases at J, with 12 bases between. From germline, CDR1 is SGHDT and CDR2 YYEEEE. The CDR3 DNA is TGTGCCAGCAGCACGCCGGGACTCAACACCGGGGAGCTGTTTTTT. Residues: CASSTPGLNTGELFF.

V is TRBV20-1 and J is TRBJ2-5; a weak D match, TRBD2 (6 bases). V lost 3 bases, J lost 5 bases, and 16 bases lay in between. Germline V lookup: CDR1 DFQATT, CDR2 SNEGSKA (reference sequence). CDR3 size: 14 residues. This CDR3 reads CSASVVGEEETQYF. CDR3 sequence (DNA): TGCAGTGCTAGTGTGGTAGGGGAGGAGGAGACCCAGTACTTC.

This clone was picked up a small number of times. J is TRBJ2-2 and V is TRBV30; the D call may be TRBD1 or TRBD2 (5 bases each). V gave up 8 bases and J gave up 0 bases, with 13 bases separating them. The CDR3 loop spans 14 amino acids. Germline lookup yields CDR1 GTSNPN and CDR2 SVGIG (reference sequence). The CDR3 DNA is TGTGCCGGCGCAGGGAGCTCGAACACCGGGGAGCTGTTTTTT. It codes for CAGAGSSNTGELFF.

The rearrangement links TRBV20-1 to TRBJ1-1; tentative D call: TRBD1 (5 bases). CDR1 and CDR2 (germline): DFQATT, SNEGSKA (reference sequence). This CDR3 spans 15 amino acids. Trimming pared 3 bases from V and 1 base from J, leaving 15 bases between. The CDR3 nucleotides read TGCAGTGCTAGTTGGGTGGGGGGATCGAACACTGAAGCTTTCTTT. It yields the protein CSASWVGGSNTEAFF.

The chain uses TRBV7-8 and TRBJ2-7; 8 nucleotides match TRBD2. The CDR3 spans 14 residues. V lost 3 bases, J lost 0 bases, and 1 base stayed unmatched. Germline V gives CDR1 SGHVS, CDR2 FQNEAQ. The CDR3 DNA reads as TGTGCCAGCAGCTTCCGGGAGGGCTCCTACGAGCAGTACTTC. Residues: CASSFREGSYEQYF. The full variable domain, in which reference TRBV7-8 and TRBJ2-7 provide the parts outside the CDR3, is GAGVSQSPRYKVAKRGQDVALRCDPISGHVSLFWYQQALGQGPEFLTYFQNEAQLDKSGLPSDRFFAERPEGSVSTLKIQRTQQEDSAVYLCASSFREGSYEQYFGPGTRLTVT.

V usage is TRBV19 and J usage is TRBJ2-1; 16 positions agree with TRBD2. CDR1 is LNHDA and CDR2 is SQIVND in the germline V gene (reference sequence). With V trimmed by 5 bases and J by 9 bases, 22 bases remained unmatched. The CDR3 extends over 21 amino acids. The CDR3 region has the DNA TGTGCCAGTAGTCGTGGGCGTCCCGGGACTAGCGGGAGGGCCAGCAGTGGTGAGCAGTTCTTC. This translates into CASSRGRPGTSGRASSGEQFF.

The chain links TRBV6-2 or TRBV6-3 to TRBJ2-7; 12 nucleotides align to TRBD1. The CDR3 is 15 residues long. The junction had 10 bases not matched to a gene; V was cut back by 5 bases and J by 8 bases. The germline V gene has CDR1 MNHEY and CDR2 SVGEGT. CDR3 sequence (DNA): TGTGCCAGCAGTAACGTAGGGACAGGGGGCGTTAAGCAGTACTTC. Translated: CASSNVGTGGVKQYF.

The chain carries TRBV18 and TRBJ2-1; TRBD2 matches at 7 bases. The V and J ends lost 5 bases and 12 bases, in that order; junction bases with no gene match: 10. Germline V CDR1 and CDR2: KGHSH, LQKENI. This CDR3 contains 13 residues. CDR3 DNA sequence: TGTGCCAGCTCATCGAAAGGACTAGTCGGGCAGTTCTTC. Its protein product is CASSSKGLVGQFF. Full variable domain (remainder filled in from reference TRBV18 and TRBJ2-1): NAGVMQNPRHLVRRRGQEARLRCSPMKGHSHVYWYRQLPEEGLKFMVYLQKENIIDESGMPKERFSAEFPKEGPSILRIQQVVRGDSAAYFCASSSKGLVGQFFGPGTRLTVL.

CDR3 in DNA: TGTGCCAGCAGCAAGGACCCGGGACCGACTTTGAACACCGGGGAGCTGTTTTTT. As protein: CASSKDPGPTLNTGELFF. The chain employs TRBV21-1 and TRBJ2-2. TRBV21-1 counts as a pseudogene. This CDR3 has 18 residues.